This T cell receptor (beta chain) is drawn from a study of multiple sclerosis patients with progressive multifocal leukoencephalopathy. General study results and limits: Whether JC virus or general immunocompromise explains the findings remained unclear.

Assay used: immunoSEQ multiplex PCR; TCRdb lists only in-frame clones, some missing. Counted here are 25,000 to 35,000 clones, over 75% occurring once; the ten biggest clones make up over 1.3%. CDR1 and CDR2 from the germline V gene are GTSNPN and SVGIG (reference sequence). CDR3 length: 17 residues. With 2 bases removed from V and 0 bases from J, the gap between germline ends came to 17 bases. Time point denoted: before natalizumab initiation. Concerning this clone: Its antigen is unknown.

Sequencing was performed on PBMCs. The chain uses TRBV30 and TRBJ1-3, with D perhaps TRBD1 (6 bases). The TCR comes from a human donor with multiple sclerosis. This chain's CDR3 is CAWSRRIQGHSGNTIYF. In nucleotides, the CDR3 is TGTGCCTGGAGTCGAAGGATTCAGGGACACTCTGGAAACACCATATATTTT.